The sequence of this TCR beta chain was determined in a study of shared clonotypes between healthy human individuals. Whole-study findings and limits: Although depth was large, rarefaction showed that sequencing of the sorted subsets was incomplete.

Assay runs were performed at deep level. The table came from immunoSEQ multiplex PCR; TCRdb's copy has only in-frame clones and leaves some out. This repertoire shows millions of clones, 93% found once; its top ten account for 0.39%. As concerns this clone: Antigen unknown.

Per the germline V gene, CDR1 is MRHNA and CDR2 is SNTAGT. The CDR3 has 15 residues. The V end was cut by 3 bases, the J end by 1 base, with 10 bases between. Sequencing input: naive CD4+ T cells from PBMCs. As for subset: CD45RA+ positively selected. The receptor was derived from a man younger than 35 in good health. Some clones in this sample may be carry-over from other donors' samples. J is TRBJ2-1 and V is TRBV6-4; D is perhaps TRBD2 (6 bases). The CDR3 loop reads CASSESGLSYNEQFF. CDR3 nucleotide sequence: TGTGCCAGCAGTGAATCAGGACTATCCTACAATGAGCAGTTCTTC.